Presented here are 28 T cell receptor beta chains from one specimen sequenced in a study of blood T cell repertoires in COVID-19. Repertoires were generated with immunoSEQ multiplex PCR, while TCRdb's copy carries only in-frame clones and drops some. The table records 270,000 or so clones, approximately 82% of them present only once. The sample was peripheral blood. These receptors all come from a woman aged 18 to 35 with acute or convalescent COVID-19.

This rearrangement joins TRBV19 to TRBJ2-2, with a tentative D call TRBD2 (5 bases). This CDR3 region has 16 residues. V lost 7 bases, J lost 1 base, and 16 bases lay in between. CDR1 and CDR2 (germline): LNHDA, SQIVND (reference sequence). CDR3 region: CASTRSVGLNTGELFF. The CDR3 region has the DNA TGTGCCAGTACCAGATCCGTTGGACTGAACACCGGGGAGCTGTTTTTT.

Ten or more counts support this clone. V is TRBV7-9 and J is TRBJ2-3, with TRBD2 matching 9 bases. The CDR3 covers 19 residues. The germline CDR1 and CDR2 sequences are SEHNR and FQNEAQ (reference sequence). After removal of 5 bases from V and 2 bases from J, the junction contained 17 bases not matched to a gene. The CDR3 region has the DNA TGTGCCAGCAGCCCAAGCCCCTCGACTAGCGGAGGCCCCACAGATACGCAGTATTTT. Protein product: CASSPSPSTSGGPTDTQYF.

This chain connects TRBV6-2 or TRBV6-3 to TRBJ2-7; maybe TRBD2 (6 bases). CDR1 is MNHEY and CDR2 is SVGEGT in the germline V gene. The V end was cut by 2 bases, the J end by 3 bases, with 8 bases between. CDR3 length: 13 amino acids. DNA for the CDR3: TGTGCCAGCAGTTACCCCGGGGGCTACGAGCAGTACTTC. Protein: CASSYPGGYEQYF.

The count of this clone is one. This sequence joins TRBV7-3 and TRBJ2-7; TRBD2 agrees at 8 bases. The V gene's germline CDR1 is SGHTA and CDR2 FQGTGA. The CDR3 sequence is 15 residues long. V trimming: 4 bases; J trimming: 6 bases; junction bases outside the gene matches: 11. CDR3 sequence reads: CASSSESGRLGEQYF. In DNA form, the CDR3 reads TGTGCCAGCAGCTCCGAAAGCGGGAGATTGGGCGAGCAGTACTTC. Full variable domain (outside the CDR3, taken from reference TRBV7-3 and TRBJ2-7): GAGVSQTPSNKVTEKGKYVELRCDPISGHTALYWYRQSLGQGPEFLIYFQGTGAADDSGLPNDRFFAVRPEGSVSTLKIQRTERGDSAVYLCASSSESGRLGEQYFGPGTRLTVT.

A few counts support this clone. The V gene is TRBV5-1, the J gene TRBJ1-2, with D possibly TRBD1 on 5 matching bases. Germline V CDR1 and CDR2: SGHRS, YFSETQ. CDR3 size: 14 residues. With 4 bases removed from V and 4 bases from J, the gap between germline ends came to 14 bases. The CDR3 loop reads CASSPDGGGYGYTF. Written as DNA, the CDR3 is TGCGCCAGCAGCCCGGATGGGGGGGGCTATGGCTACACCTTC.

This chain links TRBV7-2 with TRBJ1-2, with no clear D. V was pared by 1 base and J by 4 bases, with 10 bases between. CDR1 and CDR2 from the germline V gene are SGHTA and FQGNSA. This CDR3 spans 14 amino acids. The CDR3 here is CASSLEASAYGYTF. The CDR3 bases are TGTGCCAGCAGCTTAGAGGCCAGCGCCTATGGCTACACCTTC.

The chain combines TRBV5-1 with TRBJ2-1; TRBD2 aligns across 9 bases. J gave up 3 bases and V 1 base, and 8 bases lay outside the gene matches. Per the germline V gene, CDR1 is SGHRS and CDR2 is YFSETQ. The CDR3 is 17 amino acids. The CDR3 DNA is TGCGCCAGCAGCTTGCTCTTAGCGGGAGTAGGCTACAATGAGCAGTTCTTC. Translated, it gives CASSLLLAGVGYNEQFF.

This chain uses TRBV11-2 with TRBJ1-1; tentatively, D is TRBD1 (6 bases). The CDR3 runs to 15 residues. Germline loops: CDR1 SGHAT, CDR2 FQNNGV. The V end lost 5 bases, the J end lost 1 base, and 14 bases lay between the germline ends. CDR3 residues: CASSTWTVKNTEAFF. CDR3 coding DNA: TGTGCCAGCAGCACATGGACAGTGAAGAACACTGAAGCTTTCTTT. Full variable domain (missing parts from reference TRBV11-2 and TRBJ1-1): EAGVAQSPRYKIIEKRQSVAFWCNPISGHATLYWYQQILGQGPKLLIQFQNNGVVDDSQLPKDRFSAERLKGVDSTLKIQPAKLEDSAVYLCASSTWTVKNTEAFFGQGTRLTVV.

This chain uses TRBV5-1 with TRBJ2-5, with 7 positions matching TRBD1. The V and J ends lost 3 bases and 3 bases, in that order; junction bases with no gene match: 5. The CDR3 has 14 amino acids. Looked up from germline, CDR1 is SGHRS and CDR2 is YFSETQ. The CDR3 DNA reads TGCGCCAGCAGCTCACAGGGGACCGAAGAGACCCAGTACTTC. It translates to CASSSQGTEETQYF.

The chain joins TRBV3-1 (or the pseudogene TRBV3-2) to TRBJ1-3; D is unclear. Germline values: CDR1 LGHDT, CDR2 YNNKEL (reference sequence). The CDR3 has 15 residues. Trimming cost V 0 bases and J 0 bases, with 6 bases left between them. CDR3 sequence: CASSQDGSSGNTIYF. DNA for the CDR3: TGTGCCAGCAGCCAAGATGGCAGCTCTGGAAACACCATATATTTT.

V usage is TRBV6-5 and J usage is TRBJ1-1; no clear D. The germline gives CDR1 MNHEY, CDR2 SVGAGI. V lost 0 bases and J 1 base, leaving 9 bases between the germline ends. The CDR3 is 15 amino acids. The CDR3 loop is CASSYSSHRNTEAFF. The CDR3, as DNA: TGTGCCAGCAGTTACTCGAGTCACAGGAACACTGAAGCTTTCTTT.

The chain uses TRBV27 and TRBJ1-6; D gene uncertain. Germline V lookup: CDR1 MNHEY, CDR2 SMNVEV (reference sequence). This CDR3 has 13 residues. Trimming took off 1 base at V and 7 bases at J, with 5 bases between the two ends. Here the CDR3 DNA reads TGTGCCAGCAGTTTATACAGAAATTCACCCCTCCACTTT. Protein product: CASSLYRNSPLHF.

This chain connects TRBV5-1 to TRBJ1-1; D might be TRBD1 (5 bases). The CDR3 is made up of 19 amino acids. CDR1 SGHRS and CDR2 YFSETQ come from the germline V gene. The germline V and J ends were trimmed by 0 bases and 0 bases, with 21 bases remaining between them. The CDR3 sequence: CASSLEVGGIKGMNTEAFF. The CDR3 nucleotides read TGCGCCAGCAGCTTGGAGGTCGGGGGGATCAAGGGGATGAACACTGAAGCTTTCTTT.

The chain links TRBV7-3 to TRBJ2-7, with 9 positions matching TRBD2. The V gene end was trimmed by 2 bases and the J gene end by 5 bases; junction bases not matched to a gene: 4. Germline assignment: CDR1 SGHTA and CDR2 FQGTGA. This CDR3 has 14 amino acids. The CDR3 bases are TGTGCCAGCAGCTTATTAGCGGGAGTCCACGAGCAGTACTTC. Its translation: CASSLLAGVHEQYF.

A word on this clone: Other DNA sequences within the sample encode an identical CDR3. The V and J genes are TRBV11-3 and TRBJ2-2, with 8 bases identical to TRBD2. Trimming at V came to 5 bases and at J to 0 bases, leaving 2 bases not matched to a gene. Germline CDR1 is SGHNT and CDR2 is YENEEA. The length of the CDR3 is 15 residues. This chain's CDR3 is CASSLGLANTGELFF. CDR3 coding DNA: TGTGCCAGCAGCCTGGGACTAGCGAACACCGGGGAGCTGTTTTTT.

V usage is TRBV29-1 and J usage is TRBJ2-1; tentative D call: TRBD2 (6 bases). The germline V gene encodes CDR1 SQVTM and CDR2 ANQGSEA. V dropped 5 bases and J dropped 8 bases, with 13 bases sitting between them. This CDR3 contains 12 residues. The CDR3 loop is CSVLPGADEQFF. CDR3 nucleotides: TGCAGCGTTCTCCCGGGAGCTGATGAGCAGTTCTTC.

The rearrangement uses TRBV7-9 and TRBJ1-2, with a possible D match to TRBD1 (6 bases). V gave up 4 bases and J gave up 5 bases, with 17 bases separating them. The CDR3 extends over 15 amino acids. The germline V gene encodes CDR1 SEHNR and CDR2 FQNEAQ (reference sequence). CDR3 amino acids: CASSSPRGPRYGYTF. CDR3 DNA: TGTGCCAGCAGCTCGCCCAGGGGCCCTAGGTATGGCTACACCTTC.

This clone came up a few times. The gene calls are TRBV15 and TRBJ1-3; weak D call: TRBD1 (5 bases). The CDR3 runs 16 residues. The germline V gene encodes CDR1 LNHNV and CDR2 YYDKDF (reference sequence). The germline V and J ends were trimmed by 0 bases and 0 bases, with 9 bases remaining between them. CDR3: CATSREQAYSGNTIYF. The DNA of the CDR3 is TGTGCCACCAGCAGAGAACAGGCCTACTCTGGAAACACCATATATTTT.

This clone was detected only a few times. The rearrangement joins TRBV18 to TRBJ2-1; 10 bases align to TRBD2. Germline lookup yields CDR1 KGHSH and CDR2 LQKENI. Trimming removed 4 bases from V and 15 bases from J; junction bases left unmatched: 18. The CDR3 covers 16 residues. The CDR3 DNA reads TGTGCCAGCTCACGCCTAGCGGGAGAGTCGGTTGGTTTCTGGTTCTTC. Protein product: CASSRLAGESVGFWFF.

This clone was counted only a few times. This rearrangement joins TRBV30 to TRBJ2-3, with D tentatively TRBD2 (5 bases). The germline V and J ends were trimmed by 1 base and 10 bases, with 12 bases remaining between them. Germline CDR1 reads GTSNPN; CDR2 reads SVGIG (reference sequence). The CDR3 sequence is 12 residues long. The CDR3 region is CAWSGSGGAQYF. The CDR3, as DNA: TGTGCCTGGAGTGGGAGTGGAGGTGCGCAGTATTTT.

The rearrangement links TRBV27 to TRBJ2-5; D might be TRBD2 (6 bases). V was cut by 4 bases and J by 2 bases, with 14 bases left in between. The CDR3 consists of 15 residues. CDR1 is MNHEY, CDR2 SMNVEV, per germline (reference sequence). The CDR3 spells CASSSGLLRQETQYF. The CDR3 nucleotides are TGTGCCAGCAGTTCGGGACTGCTAAGACAAGAGACCCAGTACTTC.

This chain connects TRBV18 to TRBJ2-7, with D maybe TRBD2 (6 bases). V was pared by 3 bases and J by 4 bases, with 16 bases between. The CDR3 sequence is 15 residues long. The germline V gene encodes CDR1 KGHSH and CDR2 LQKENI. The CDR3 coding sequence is TGTGCCAGCTCACCCTCCCGCGGGATGCGATACGAGCAGTACTTC. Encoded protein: CASSPSRGMRYEQYF. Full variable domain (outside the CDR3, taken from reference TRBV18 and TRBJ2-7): NAGVMQNPRHLVRRRGQEARLRCSPMKGHSHVYWYRQLPEEGLKFMVYLQKENIIDESGMPKERFSAEFPKEGPSILRIQQVVRGDSAAYFCASSPSRGMRYEQYFGPGTRLTVT.

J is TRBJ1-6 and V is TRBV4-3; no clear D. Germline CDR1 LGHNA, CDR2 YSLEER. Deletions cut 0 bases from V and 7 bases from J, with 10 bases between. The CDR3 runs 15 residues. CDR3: CASSQDGERNSPLHF. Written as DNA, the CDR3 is TGCGCCAGCAGCCAAGATGGAGAGCGAAATTCACCCCTCCACTTT.

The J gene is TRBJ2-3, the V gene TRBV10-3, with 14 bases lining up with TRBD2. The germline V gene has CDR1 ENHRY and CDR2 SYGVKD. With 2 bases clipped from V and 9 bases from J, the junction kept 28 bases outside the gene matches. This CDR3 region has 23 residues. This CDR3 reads CAISEALTSGRARSGGFGLTQYF. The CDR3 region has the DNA TGTGCCATCAGTGAGGCCCTGACTAGCGGGAGGGCCAGGTCCGGAGGTTTCGGCTTGACGCAGTATTTT.

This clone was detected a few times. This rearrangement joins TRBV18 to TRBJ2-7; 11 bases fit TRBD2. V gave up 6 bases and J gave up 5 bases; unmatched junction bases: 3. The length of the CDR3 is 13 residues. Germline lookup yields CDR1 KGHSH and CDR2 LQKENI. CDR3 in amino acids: CASSPGLADEQYF. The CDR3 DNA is TGTGCCAGCTCCCCGGGACTAGCGGACGAGCAGTACTTC. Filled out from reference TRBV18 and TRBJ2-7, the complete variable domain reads NAGVMQNPRHLVRRRGQEARLRCSPMKGHSHVYWYRQLPEEGLKFMVYLQKENIIDESGMPKERFSAEFPKEGPSILRIQQVVRGDSAAYFCASSPGLADEQYFGPGTRLTVT.

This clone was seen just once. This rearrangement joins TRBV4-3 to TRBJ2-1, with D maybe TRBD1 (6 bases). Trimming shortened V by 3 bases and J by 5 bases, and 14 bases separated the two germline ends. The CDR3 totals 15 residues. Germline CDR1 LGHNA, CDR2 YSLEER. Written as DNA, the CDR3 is TGCGCCAGCAGCCAGGGCCGAGGGGGACACAATGAGCAGTTCTTC. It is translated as CASSQGRGGHNEQFF.

The CDR3 nucleotides are TGTGCCAGCAGCCGAGGACTAGCTAGCACAGATACGCAGTATTTT. Amino acid sequence: CASSRGLASTDTQYF. V gene TRBV6-4 combines with J gene TRBJ2-3; 8 bases are a match to TRBD2. The V segment lost 6 bases and the J segment 0 bases; nucleotides outside the gene matches: 5. Germline V lookup: CDR1 MRHNA, CDR2 SNTAGT. The length of the CDR3 is 15 residues.

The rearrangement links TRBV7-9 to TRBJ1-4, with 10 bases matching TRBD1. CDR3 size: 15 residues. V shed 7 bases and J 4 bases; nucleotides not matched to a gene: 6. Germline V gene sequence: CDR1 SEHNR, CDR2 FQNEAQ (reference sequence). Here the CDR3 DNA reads TGTGCCAGCACCACCGGGACAGGGGTTAATGAAAAACTGTTTTTT. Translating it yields CASTTGTGVNEKLFF.